Listed here are 10 T cell receptor beta chains from one sample, sequenced in a study of identical twins. TCRdb analysed the 5' RACE reads with MiXCR anew, one entry per CDR3 protein. The data hold 1.5 million or so distinct CDR3 sequences, with around 29% observed a single time. Sequencing was performed on cord blood. All receptors derive from a newborn girl in good health.

The chain employs TRBV6-2 or TRBV6-3 and TRBJ2-1, with D maybe TRBD2 (6 bases). CDR3 length equals 14 residues. Trimming removed 2 bases from V and 8 bases from J, with 13 bases in between. Looked up from germline, CDR1 is MNHEY and CDR2 is SVGEGT. The CDR3 here is CASSYPGEYDEQFF. CDR3 bases: TGTGCCAGCAGTTACCCGGGAGAGTATGATGAGCAGTTCTTC.

At least ten counts were recorded for this clonotype. This rearrangement joins TRBV29-1 to TRBJ1-2; no firm D call. V shed 2 bases and J shed 7 bases, with 8 bases lying between them. The V gene's germline CDR1 is SQVTM and CDR2 ANQGSEA. The CDR3 contains 11 residues. In DNA form, the CDR3 reads TGCAGCGTTGAACGGTGGTCTGGCTACACCTTC. This sequence encodes CSVERWSGYTF.

As to this clonotype: Just one base apart from a much larger clone, this may be a read error. The conserved phenylalanine or tryptophan normally closing the CDR3 is absent here, so this likely arose from a read error. The genes are TRBV20-1 and TRBJ2-1; no clear D gene. V dropped 3 bases and J dropped 2 bases, with 5 bases sitting between them. Germline values: CDR1 DFQATT, CDR2 SNEGSKA (reference sequence). CDR3 size: 12 residues. CDR3 sequence: CSASETYNEQFS. Written as DNA, the CDR3 is TGCAGTGCTAGTGAGACCTACAATGAGCAGTTCTCC.

The V gene is TRBV4-2, the J gene TRBJ2-1, with D tentatively TRBD2 (7 bases). This CDR3 spans 19 amino acids. The germline V gene has CDR1 LGHNA and CDR2 YNFKEQ. The V end was cut by 3 bases, the J end by 5 bases, with 26 bases between. CDR3 DNA: TGTGCCAGCAGCCATCCTCAACCGGGGGGCCAGGAGGGACACAATGAGCAGTTCTTC. Translating gives CASSHPQPGGQEGHNEQFF.

This clonotype came up a few times. The gene calls are TRBV19 and TRBJ2-3; D unresolved. Trimming removed 4 bases at V and 5 bases at J, with 16 bases between. The CDR3 is 15 residues long. CDR1 is LNHDA, CDR2 SQIVND, per germline (reference sequence). This CDR3 is CASSRPWGDGDTQYF. Written as DNA, the CDR3 is TGTGCCAGTAGTAGGCCATGGGGTGATGGAGATACGCAGTATTTT.

V usage is TRBV2 and J usage is TRBJ2-7, with D perhaps TRBD1 (6 bases). The germline V gene encodes CDR1 SNHLY and CDR2 FYNNEI. The germline V and J ends were trimmed by 1 base and 2 bases, with 12 bases remaining between them. The CDR3 length is 15 residues. Written as DNA, the CDR3 is TGTGCCAGCAGTGAAGGGCACCGGGACACCTACGAGCAGTACTTC. Encoded protein: CASSEGHRDTYEQYF.

The rearrangement uses TRBV3-1 and TRBJ1-2, with unresolved D. Trimming pared 1 base from V and 4 bases from J, leaving 10 bases between. CDR1 is LGHDT, CDR2 YNNKEL, per germline (reference sequence). This CDR3 has 14 residues. In nucleotides, the CDR3 is TGTGCCAGCAGCCAAGTTGCTGGGAGCTATGGCTACACCTTC. This translates into CASSQVAGSYGYTF.

The V gene is TRBV20-1, the J gene TRBJ2-4; 8 bases map to TRBD1. With 1 base clipped from V and 13 bases from J, the junction kept 12 bases outside the gene matches. This CDR3 is 14 amino acids long. Germline V gene lookup returns CDR1 DFQATT and CDR2 SNEGSKA (reference sequence). This chain's CDR3 is CSARVPGGNREQYF. DNA for the CDR3: TGCAGTGCTAGAGTCCCAGGGGGCAATCGGGAGCAGTACTTC.

The rearrangement links TRBV6-5 to TRBJ2-5; the D gene is possibly TRBD2 (5 bases). CDR1 is MNHEY, CDR2 SVGAGI, per germline. V lost 2 bases and J lost 5, with 12 bases in between. The CDR3 spans 14 residues. Here the CDR3 DNA reads TGTGCCAGCAGTTACACCATCGGCGGGGAGACCCAGTACTTC. It encodes CASSYTIGGETQYF.

The table lists this clonotype with a few counts. CDR3 loop: CSAREWTGRNQPQHF. The CDR3 DNA reads TGCAGTGCTAGAGAATGGACAGGGCGTAATCAGCCCCAGCATTTT. The chain recombines TRBV20-1 with TRBJ1-5, with TRBD1 identical over 8 bases. The CDR3 has 15 amino acids. Per the germline V gene, CDR1 is DFQATT and CDR2 is SNEGSKA (reference sequence). Losses at the gene ends were 0 bases for V and 4 bases for J; bases not matched to a gene: 5.